This passage covers 15 T cell receptor beta chains from one sample sequenced in a study of beta chain features in type 1 diabetes. Reverse transcribing all isolated RNA meant expressed TCRB transcripts were sequenced. Repertoires were generated with immunoSEQ multiplex PCR, while TCRdb's copy carries only in-frame clones and drops some. The sample lists under 250,000 clones; less than 15% were seen once. Sequencing was carried out using naive CD4+ T cells from blood. Source of these receptors: a woman in her thirties or forties in good health.

This clone was seen only a few times. The chain couples TRBV10-3 to TRBJ1-1; D is unclear. The CDR3 has 14 residues. V dropped 4 bases and J dropped 1 base, with 10 bases sitting between them. Germline V gene sequence: CDR1 ENHRY, CDR2 SYGVKD. The CDR3 DNA is TGTGCCATCAGTGGACGGGGAGGGAACACTGAAGCTTTCTTT. It codes for CAISGRGGNTEAFF.

This clone showed up many times. The chain couples TRBV18 to TRBJ1-1; D gene ambiguous. The CDR3 length is 14 residues. With 8 bases removed from V and 4 bases from J, the gap between germline ends came to 17 bases. Germline V lookup: CDR1 KGHSH, CDR2 LQKENI. The CDR3 region has the DNA TGTGCCAGCCATTGGAGAGGCTTGGGCACTGAAGCTTTCTTT. This translates into CASHWRGLGTEAFF.

V and J are TRBV6-5 and TRBJ2-1; the D gene is possibly TRBD1 (6 bases). Germline CDR1 reads MNHEY; CDR2 reads SVGAGI. V lost 6 bases to trimming and J lost 1 base, with 13 bases between them. The CDR3 extends over 15 amino acids. CDR3 bases: TGTGCCAGCAGCCGGACAGCCGTATCCTACAATGAGCAGTTCTTC. It translates to CASSRTAVSYNEQFF.

This chain connects TRBV18 to TRBJ2-1; TRBD1 matches at 8 bases. J was trimmed by 12 bases and V by 0 bases; bases with no gene match: 10. This CDR3 spans 15 amino acids. Germline V gene data show CDR1 as KGHSH and CDR2 as LQKENI. CDR3 residues: CASSPPGQARAGQFF. The DNA for the CDR3 is TGTGCCAGCTCACCACCGGGACAGGCCCGTGCGGGGCAGTTCTTC.

This clone was counted a few times. This sequence joins TRBV6-6 and TRBJ1-3; TRBD1 is a possible D gene (5 bases). The CDR3 extends over 15 amino acids. Germline lookup yields CDR1 MNHNY and CDR2 SVGAGI (reference sequence). Trimming took off 2 bases at V and 0 bases at J, with 8 bases between the two ends. Here the CDR3 reads CASSYRGSSGNTIYF. Here the CDR3 DNA reads TGTGCCAGCAGTTACCGGGGGAGCTCTGGAAACACCATATATTTT.

This clone has just a few counts. The CDR3 nucleotides read TGTGCCAGCAGTTCGACAGTGGACACCGGGGAGCTGTTTTTT. Its translation: CASSSTVDTGELFF. The chain employs TRBV27 and TRBJ2-2; D perhaps matches TRBD1 (5 bases). In germline, CDR1 is MNHEY, CDR2 SMNVEV (reference sequence). The CDR3 is made up of 14 amino acids. Between the trimmed V and J ends, which lost 4 bases and 3 bases, there was a span of 9 bases.

The chain links TRBV11-2 to TRBJ2-7, with TRBD2 matching over 12 bases. Trimming removed 5 bases from V and 4 bases from J; junction bases left unmatched: 9. The CDR3 spans 16 residues. CDR1 is SGHAT and CDR2 is FQNNGV in the germline V gene. CDR3 amino acids: CASSGLTSGGHYEQYF. The CDR3 nucleotides read TGTGCCAGCAGCGGATTGACTAGCGGGGGACATTACGAGCAGTACTTC.

The genes are TRBV5-1 and TRBJ2-5; 9 positions match TRBD2. V trimming: 2 bases; J trimming: 1 base; junction bases outside the gene matches: 9. CDR1 is SGHRS and CDR2 is YFSETQ in the germline V gene. The CDR3 runs to 17 residues. The CDR3 sequence: CASSLGLAKNIQETQYF. The CDR3 DNA sequence: TGCGCCAGCAGCTTAGGACTAGCGAAAAACATCCAAGAGACCCAGTACTTC.

This clone has only a few counts. This rearrangement joins TRBV27 to TRBJ2-5, with TRBD2 as a possible D gene (6 bases). The ends were cut back, 8 bases at V and 2 bases at J, with 12 bases in the middle. The CDR3 sequence is 13 residues long. In germline, CDR1 is MNHEY, CDR2 SMNVEV (reference sequence). The CDR3 region is CASPTREQETQYF. CDR3 DNA sequence: TGTGCCAGCCCGACTAGGGAACAAGAGACCCAGTACTTC.

This rearrangement joins TRBV27 to TRBJ1-1; D gene uncertain. Looked up from germline, CDR1 is MNHEY and CDR2 is SMNVEV (reference sequence). Trimming left V 3 bases short and J 1 base short, with 12 bases between. The CDR3 is 15 amino acids. The chain's CDR3 is CASSFDSAGNTEAFF. The CDR3 DNA reads TGTGCCAGCAGTTTTGACTCGGCGGGGAACACTGAAGCTTTCTTT.

There are a few counts of this clone. The chain has TRBV7-4 and TRBJ1-2, with TRBD1 matching over 7 bases. The CDR3 is made up of 15 amino acids. CDR1 and CDR2 (germline): SGHVT, SQSDAQ. The J segment lost 4 bases and the V segment lost 3 bases, leaving 8 bases of the junction unmatched. The CDR3 spells CASSFSQGDLYGYTF. CDR3 DNA sequence: TGTGCCAGCAGCTTTTCCCAGGGGGACCTCTATGGCTACACCTTC.

This rearrangement joins TRBV5-1 to TRBJ2-2; the match to TRBD2 covers 13 bases. This CDR3 is built from 16 residues. Germline CDR1 is SGHRS and CDR2 is YFSETQ. V shed 4 bases, J shed 5 bases, and the junction held 5 bases outside the gene matches. CDR3 sequence (DNA): TGCGCCAGCAGCACGGGACTAGCGGGGCAAACCGGGGAGCTGTTTTTT. Its translation: CASSTGLAGQTGELFF.

This clone showed up just a few times. Other DNA sequences in this sample translate to the same CDR3. The chain employs TRBV19 and TRBJ2-5; D not resolved. Deletions cut 3 bases from V and 4 bases from J, with 3 bases between. The CDR3 runs to 11 residues. Germline V gene data show CDR1 as LNHDA and CDR2 as SQIVND (reference sequence). In DNA, the CDR3 is TGTGCCAGTAGTATCCGAGAGACCCAGTACTTC. Residues: CASSIRETQYF.

This clone was seen a few times. The junction does not match germline at one end; this may be a read error. The V and J genes are TRBV4-2 and TRBJ2-7, with D perhaps TRBD2 (6 bases). The germline V gene has CDR1 LGHNA and CDR2 YNFKEQ. The CDR3 consists of 15 residues. As DNA, the CDR3 is TGTGCCAGCAGCCAGGCCCCGTCGGGAGCTCACGGATGGTTCTTC. This encodes CASSQAPSGAHGWFF.

In this sample, this clone turned up a few times. The rearrangement links TRBV18 to TRBJ2-1; 15 bases agree with TRBD2. The CDR3 extends over 16 amino acids. Germline loops: CDR1 KGHSH, CDR2 LQKENI. The V and J ends lost 3 bases and 7 bases, in that order; junction bases with no gene match: 4. CDR3 nucleotides: TGTGCCAGCTCACCGAGGGGACTAGCGGGGGGTAATGAGCAGTTCTTC. Amino acid sequence: CASSPRGLAGGNEQFF.